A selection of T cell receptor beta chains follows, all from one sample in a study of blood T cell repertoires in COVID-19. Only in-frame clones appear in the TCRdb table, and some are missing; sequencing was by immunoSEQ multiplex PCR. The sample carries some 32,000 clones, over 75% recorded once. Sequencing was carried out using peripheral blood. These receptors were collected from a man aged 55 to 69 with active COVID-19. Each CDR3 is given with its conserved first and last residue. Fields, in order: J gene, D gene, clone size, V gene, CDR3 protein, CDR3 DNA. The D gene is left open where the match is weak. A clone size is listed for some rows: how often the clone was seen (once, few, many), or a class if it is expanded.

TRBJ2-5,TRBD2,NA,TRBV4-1,CASSQELAGGPKKTQYF,TGCGCCAGCAGCCAAGAGCTGGCGGGAGGGCCGAAAAAGACCCAGTACTTC
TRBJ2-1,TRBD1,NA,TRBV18,CASSPSPGQVNEQFF,TGTGCCAGCTCACCATCCCCCGGACAGGTAAATGAGCAGTTCTTC
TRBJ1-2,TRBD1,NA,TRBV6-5,CASSRQGTNYGYTF,TGTGCCAGCAGTCGACAGGGAACTAACTATGGCTACACCTTC
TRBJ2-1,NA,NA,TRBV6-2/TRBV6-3,CASSLGLGGNEQFF,TGTGCCAGCAGCCTCGGACTAGGGGGCAATGAGCAGTTCTTC
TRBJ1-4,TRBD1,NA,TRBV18,CASSPSTGTVRGELFF,TGTGCCAGCTCACCGTCGACCGGGACAGTCCGAGGGGAACTGTTTTTT
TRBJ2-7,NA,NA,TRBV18,CASSQPAPVQEQYF,TGTGCCAGCTCACAACCGGCCCCAGTCCAGGAGCAGTACTTC
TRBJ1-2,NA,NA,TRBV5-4,CASSLAGGTYGYTF,TGTGCCAGCAGCTTGGCCGGAGGTACCTATGGCTACACCTTC
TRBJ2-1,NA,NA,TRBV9,CASSVGQVGEQFF,TGTGCCAGCAGCGTAGGTCAGGTGGGCGAGCAGTTCTTC
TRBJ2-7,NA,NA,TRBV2,CASRQGYEQYF,TGTGCCAGCAGACAGGGCTACGAGCAGTACTTC
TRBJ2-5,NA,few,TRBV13,CASSPSVVQRETQYF,TGTGCCAGCAGCCCGTCGGTCGTCCAGCGGGAGACCCAGTACTTC
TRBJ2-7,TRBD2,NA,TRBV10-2,CASRVSGSSYEQYF,TGCGCCAGCAGGGTTAGCGGGAGCTCCTACGAGCAGTACTTC
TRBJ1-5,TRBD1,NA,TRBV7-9,CASSLGRPGGRQPQHF,TGTGCCAGCAGCTTAGGTCGGCCAGGGGGGCGTCAGCCCCAGCATTTT
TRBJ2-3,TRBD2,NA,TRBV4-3,CASSQDSGGRITDTQYF,TGCGCCAGCAGCCAAGACTCGGGCGGGAGGATAACAGATACGCAGTATTTT
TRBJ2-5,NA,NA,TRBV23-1,CASSQSGETQYF,TGCGCCAGCAGTCAATCCGGGGAGACCCAGTACTTC
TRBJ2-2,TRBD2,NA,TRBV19,CASSFWRGANTGELFF,TGTGCCAGTAGTTTTTGGCGGGGGGCGAACACCGGGGAGCTGTTTTTT
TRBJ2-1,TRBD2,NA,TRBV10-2,CASSVAGGYNEQFF,TGCGCCAGCAGTGTTGCGGGAGGATACAATGAGCAGTTCTTC
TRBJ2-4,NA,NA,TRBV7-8,CASSLAGLDKNIQYF,TGTGCCAGCAGCTTAGCAGGACTCGATAAAAACATTCAGTACTTC
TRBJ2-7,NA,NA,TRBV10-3,CAIGRDNYEQYF,TGTGCCATCGGACGGGACAACTACGAGCAGTACTTC
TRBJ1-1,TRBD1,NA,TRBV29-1,CSVTLMGQGGTEAFF,TGCAGCGTTACCTTGATGGGACAGGGTGGCACTGAAGCTTTCTTT
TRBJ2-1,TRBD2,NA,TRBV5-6,CASSQEREGIYNEQFF,TGTGCCAGCAGCCAGGAGCGGGAGGGTATCTACAATGAGCAGTTCTTC
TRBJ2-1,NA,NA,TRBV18,CASSPTGNEQFF,TGTGCCAGCTCACCCACAGGGAATGAGCAGTTCTTC
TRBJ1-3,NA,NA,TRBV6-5,CASSLRAGSSGNTIYF,TGTGCCAGCAGTTTGAGAGCGGGGAGCTCTGGAAACACCATATATTTT
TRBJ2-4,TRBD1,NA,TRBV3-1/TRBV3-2,CASSQALQGAHGNIQYF,TGTGCCAGCAGCCAAGCCTTACAGGGGGCGCATGGAAACATTCAGTACTTC
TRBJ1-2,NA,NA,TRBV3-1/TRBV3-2,CASSHLRSGYGYTF,TGTGCCAGCAGCCATTTGAGGAGCGGCTATGGCTACACCTTC
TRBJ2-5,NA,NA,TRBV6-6,CASTVGGGETQYF,TGTGCCAGCACCGTGGGGGGTGGGGAGACCCAGTACTTC
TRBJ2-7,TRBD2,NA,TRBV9,CASGTTGGEQYF,TGTGCCAGCGGGACTACGGGTGGCGAGCAGTACTTC
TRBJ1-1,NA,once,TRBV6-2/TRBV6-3,CASSTQYTEAFF,TGTGCCAGCAGCACTCAATACACTGAAGCTTTCTTT
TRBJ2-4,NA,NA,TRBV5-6,CASSFLTEGAKNIQYF,TGTGCCAGCAGCTTCCTGACGGAGGGAGCCAAAAACATTCAGTACTTC
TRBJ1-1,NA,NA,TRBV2,CASSEYGALNTEAFF,TGTGCCAGCAGTGAATACGGAGCACTGAACACTGAAGCTTTCTTT
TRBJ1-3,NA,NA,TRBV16,CASQTRDWSSGNTIYF,TGTGCCAGCCAGACCCGGGACTGGAGCTCTGGAAACACCATATATTTT
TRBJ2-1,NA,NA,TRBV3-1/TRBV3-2,CASSPSEDNEQFF,TGTGCCAGCAGCCCTAGTGAGGACAATGAGCAGTTCTTC
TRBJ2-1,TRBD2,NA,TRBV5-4,CASSPGLAGIREQFF,TGTGCCAGCAGCCCCGGACTAGCGGGAATCCGGGAGCAGTTCTTC
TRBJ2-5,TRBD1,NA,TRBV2,CASQRDRGQGETQYF,TGTGCCAGTCAGAGGGACAGGGGGCAGGGAGAGACCCAGTACTTC
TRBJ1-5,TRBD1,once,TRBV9,CASSDTGGIQPQHF,TGTGCCAGCAGCGATACAGGGGGCATTCAGCCCCAGCATTTT
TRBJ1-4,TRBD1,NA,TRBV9,CASSPRTGEDEKLFF,TGTGCCAGCAGCCCAAGGACAGGGGAAGACGAAAAACTGTTTTTT
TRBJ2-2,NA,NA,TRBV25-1,CASSESWRNTGELFF,TGTGCCAGCAGTGAATCTTGGAGGAACACCGGGGAGCTGTTTTTT
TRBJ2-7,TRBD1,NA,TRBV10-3,CAISGQGADEQYF,TGTGCCATCAGCGGACAGGGGGCTGACGAGCAGTACTTC
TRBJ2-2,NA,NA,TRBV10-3,CAISESASVGGELFF,TGTGCCATCAGTGAGTCGGCTAGCGTCGGCGGGGAGCTGTTTTTT
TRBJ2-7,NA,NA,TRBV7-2,CASSYINSYEQYF,TGTGCCAGCAGCTATATAAATTCCTACGAGCAGTACTTC
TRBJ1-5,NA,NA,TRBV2,CASSDTATRDQPQHF,TGTGCCAGCAGTGATACAGCAACTCGCGATCAGCCCCAGCATTTT
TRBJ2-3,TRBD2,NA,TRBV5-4,CASSLDPSGDTDTQYF,TGTGCCAGCAGCTTGGATCCTAGCGGGGACACAGATACGCAGTATTTT
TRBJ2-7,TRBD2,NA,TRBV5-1,CASRMEGLGVYEQYF,TGCGCCAGCAGAATGGAGGGACTAGGGGTCTACGAGCAGTACTTC
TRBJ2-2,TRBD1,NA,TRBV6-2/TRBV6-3,CASSSGGNTGELFF,TGTGCCAGCAGTTCAGGGGGCAACACCGGGGAGCTGTTTTTT
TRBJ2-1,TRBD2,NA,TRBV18,CASSPPPGLAGPNEQFF,TGTGCCAGCTCACCACCGCCGGGACTAGCGGGCCCCAATGAGCAGTTCTTC
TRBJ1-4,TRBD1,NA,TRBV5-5,CASSTGTGDEKLFF,TGTGCCAGCAGCACCGGGACAGGGGATGAAAAACTGTTTTTT
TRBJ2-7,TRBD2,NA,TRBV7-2,CASSLDLLASVRF,TGTGCCAGCAGCTTAGACCTACTAGCGAGCGTCCGCTTC
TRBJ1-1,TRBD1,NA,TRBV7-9,CASSLGGDRVNTEAFF,TGTGCCAGCAGCCTGGGGGGAGACAGGGTGAACACTGAAGCTTTCTTT
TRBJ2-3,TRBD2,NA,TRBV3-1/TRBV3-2,CASSQAGGTDTQYF,TGTGCCAGCAGCCAAGCGGGGGGAACAGATACGCAGTATTTT
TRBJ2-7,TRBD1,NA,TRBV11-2,CASSTGGREQYF,TGTGCCAGCAGCACAGGGGGCAGGGAGCAGTACTTC
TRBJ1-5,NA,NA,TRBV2,CASSVEASMGQPQHF,TGTGCCAGCAGTGTTGAAGCGTCAATGGGTCAGCCCCAGCATTTT
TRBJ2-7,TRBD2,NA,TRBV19,CASSIASTSGNYEQYF,TGTGCCAGTAGTATAGCGTCCACTAGCGGGAACTACGAGCAGTACTTC